The present TCR beta chain was sequenced within a study of quantifying T cell responses using KT2 cells. The overall study: Reverse transcription used primers in the TCR alpha and beta constant regions. Under optimum conditions, T4 ligation efficiency was estimated at more than 8%. Points from the study as a whole: Counts of KT2 alpha and beta sequences rose linearly with the number of KT2 cells added.

This clonotype has a count of ten or more. Its specificity is unknown. V dropped 3 bases and J dropped 5 bases, with 2 bases sitting between them. Germline values: CDR1 SNHLY, CDR2 FYNNEI. The CDR3 is 11 amino acids. The cDNA 3' end received a ligated oligonucleotide with a UMI. The first PCR ran 3 to 5 cycles with an equimolar RC1.1 and RC1.2 beta primer mix. One entry per CDR3 protein, called by TCRdb with MiXCR from the UMI-ligation and nested PCR reads. The sample includes approximately 46,000 distinct CDR3 sequences, 11% of them seen just once. This clonotype was sampled from a human donor. The chain is built from TRBV2 and TRBJ2-1; D unclear. Sequencing was done on a sample of PBMCs spiked with cells of the T cell clone KT2. This CDR3 reads CASSDNNEQFF. In nucleotides, the CDR3 is TGTGCCAGCAGTGACAACAATGAGCAGTTCTTC.